This T cell receptor beta chain was sequenced for a study of T cell responses to AZD1222 COVID-19 vaccine. Regarding this clone: Antigen: not known.

The CDR3 has 14 residues. Germline loops: CDR1 MNHEY, CDR2 SVGAGI. Deletions cut 4 bases from V and 4 bases from J, with 11 bases between. The table came from immunoSEQ multiplex PCR; TCRdb's copy has only in-frame clones and leaves some out. This sample has around 180,000 clones; roughly 88% occur once, and the top ten carry more than 7%. Broader study findings: Researchers report vaccine-associated CD4 TCRs spanning spike, with dominance at 160-218 and 743-854.

The chain has TRBV6-5 and TRBJ2-1, with D perhaps matching TRBD2 (5 bases). The sequences come from peripheral blood, collected on day 0 of AZD1222 vaccination. The receptor was isolated from an adult in good health. This CDR3 is CASSLRVTYNEQFF. DNA of the CDR3: TGTGCCAGCAGTTTGCGGGTAACTTACAATGAGCAGTTCTTC.